These 31 T cell receptor beta chains were sequenced from one sample in a study of human T cells and chemical hapten exposure. TCRdb re-derived calls from the 5' RACE reads in MiXCR, one entry per CDR3 protein. The sample lists about 140,000 distinct CDR3 sequences, 4.1% occurring once. The authors' total RNA extraction used unfractionated whole blood. The source is a female donor in good health.

This clonotype was detected many times. The rearrangement joins TRBV15 to TRBJ1-1, with D unresolved. The V end was cut by 0 bases, the J end by 1 base, with 9 bases between. This CDR3 has 15 amino acids. Looked up from germline, CDR1 is LNHNV and CDR2 is YYDKDF (reference sequence). CDR3 loop: CATSRDLRRNTEAFF. The CDR3 nucleotides read TGTGCCACCAGCAGAGATCTCAGGCGGAACACTGAAGCTTTCTTT.

Ten or more counts support this clonotype. V is TRBV5-4 and J is TRBJ1-1; no firm D call. This CDR3 has 15 amino acids. Trimming took 0 bases from V and 0 from J, leaving 9 bases between them. Germline V gene lookup returns CDR1 SGHNT and CDR2 YYREEE (reference sequence). This chain's CDR3 is CASSLVQSLNTEAFF. The CDR3, as DNA: TGTGCCAGCAGCTTGGTACAGTCCTTGAACACTGAAGCTTTCTTT.

This clonotype appeared many times. The chain has TRBV4-2 and TRBJ2-2; D gene ambiguous. Germline CDR1 LGHNA, CDR2 YNFKEQ. V shed 1 base and J shed 6 bases, with 6 bases lying between them. The CDR3 consists of 13 residues. CDR3 protein: CASSQVEAGELFF. The CDR3 DNA follows: TGTGCCAGCAGCCAAGTCGAGGCCGGGGAGCTGTTTTTT.

V gene TRBV12-3 or TRBV12-4 combines with J gene TRBJ1-3, with D possibly TRBD1 on 5 matching bases. The CDR3 spans 14 residues. V lost 6 bases to trimming and J lost 2 bases, with 11 bases between them. This chain's CDR3 is CASRAWGTGNTIYF. In DNA, the CDR3 is TGTGCCAGCAGGGCGTGGGGGACTGGAAACACCATATATTTT.

This clonotype was counted ten times or more. The V and J genes are TRBV7-2 and TRBJ1-1; 8 positions agree with TRBD1. This CDR3 spans 14 amino acids. The junction had 7 bases not matched to a gene; V was cut back by 5 bases and J by 5 bases. Germline values: CDR1 SGHTA, CDR2 FQGNSA. The CDR3 DNA follows: TGTGCCAGCAGCCGAGGACAGGGAGGGACTGAAGCTTTCTTT. Protein product: CASSRGQGGTEAFF.

This clonotype was detected ten times or more. This rearrangement joins TRBV10-3 to TRBJ1-1; D remains ambiguous. From germline, CDR1 is ENHRY and CDR2 SYGVKD. Trimming pared 0 bases from V and 7 bases from J, leaving 6 bases between. The CDR3 is 12 amino acids. The CDR3 nucleotides are TGTGCCATCAGTGAGTCGCAGGATGAAGCTTTCTTT. It encodes CAISESQDEAFF.

This clonotype was seen a handful of times. The gene calls are TRBV6-4 and TRBJ2-6, with 7 bases matching TRBD1. Germline V CDR1 and CDR2: MRHNA, SNTAGT. Trimming at V came to 5 bases and at J to 0 bases, leaving 7 bases not matched to a gene. This CDR3 is 17 amino acids long. In nucleotides, the CDR3 is TGTGCCAGCAGTCCCGGGACAGACGGCTCTGGGGCCAACGTCCTGACTTTC. This encodes CASSPGTDGSGANVLTF.

This clonotype was recorded at least ten times. This chain links TRBV29-1 with TRBJ2-3; no definite D call. Germline V gene sequence: CDR1 SQVTM, CDR2 ANQGSEA. Deletions cut 4 bases from V and 5 bases from J, with 7 bases between. The length of the CDR3 is 11 residues. This chain's CDR3 is CSVGLVDTQYF. CDR3 DNA sequence: TGCAGCGTTGGCTTAGTAGATACGCAGTATTTT.

This clonotype was seen repeatedly, ten times or more. The rearrangement links TRBV9 to TRBJ1-1, with TRBD1 as a possible D gene (5 bases). The V gene's germline CDR1 is SGDLS and CDR2 YYNGEE. The CDR3 extends over 15 amino acids. Trimming pared 4 bases from V and 1 base from J, leaving 14 bases between. The CDR3 region is CASSPWGGANTEAFF. The CDR3 region has the DNA TGTGCCAGCAGCCCATGGGGCGGCGCGAACACTGAAGCTTTCTTT.

This clonotype was recorded many times. The V gene is TRBV15, the J gene TRBJ2-4; tentatively, D is TRBD1 (7 bases). The germline CDR1 and CDR2 sequences are LNHNV and YYDKDF (reference sequence). V was clipped by 2 bases and J by 0 bases, with 11 bases between them. This CDR3 is built from 16 residues. CDR3 in DNA: TGTGCCACCAGCAGACAGGGGGAGGTAGCCAAAAACATTCAGTACTTC. It specifies CATSRQGEVAKNIQYF.

Points on this clonotype: Its ends do not fully match the called genes, so a read error is possible. This rearrangement joins TRBV20-1 to TRBJ1-6; TRBD1 matches at 11 bases. In germline, CDR1 is DFQATT, CDR2 SNEGSKA (reference sequence). CDR3 length: 16 residues. The CDR3 DNA reads as TGCAGTGCTTCCGGGACAGGGGGATCCTATAATGCACCCCTCCACTTT. This gives the protein CSASGTGGSYNAPLHF.

Many counts were recorded for this clonotype. The V and J genes are TRBV7-9 and TRBJ2-3, with a tentative D call TRBD1 (6 bases). Deletions cut 1 base from V and 4 bases from J, with 15 bases between. The CDR3 length is 16 residues. CDR1 is SEHNR and CDR2 is FQNEAQ in the germline V gene (reference sequence). The CDR3 loop is CASSLGAGVFADTQYF. CDR3 bases: TGTGCCAGCAGCTTAGGGGCAGGGGTCTTCGCAGATACGCAGTATTTT.

In this sample, this clonotype turned up many times. The chain has TRBV12-3 or TRBV12-4 and TRBJ2-1; D remains ambiguous. The CDR3 extends over 14 amino acids. V was pared by 4 bases and J by 10 bases, with 17 bases between. As DNA, the CDR3 is TGTGCCAGCAGTTCCCAGCTACCAGTAGGGGAGCAGTTCTTC. It yields the protein CASSSQLPVGEQFF.

This clonotype was observed at least ten times. The rearrangement uses TRBV9 and TRBJ1-1; unclear D gene. This CDR3 region has 13 residues. Germline V gives CDR1 SGDLS, CDR2 YYNGEE. Trimming removed 0 bases at V and 2 bases at J, with 5 bases between. The CDR3 DNA reads as TGTGCCAGCAGCGTAGCCGGAAACACTGAAGCTTTCTTT. Translation gives CASSVAGNTEAFF.

This clonotype was seen at least ten times. An end of the junction does not agree with germline; a read error may underlie this. The chain links TRBV19 to TRBJ1-4; 9 bases are a match to TRBD1. Per the germline V gene, CDR1 is LNHDA and CDR2 is SQIVND (reference sequence). CDR3 length: 13 amino acids. In nucleotides, the CDR3 is TGTGCCAGTTTCGAGACAGGGGGTTCCCGCATCAACTTT. Protein product: CASFETGGSRINF.

This clonotype appeared a few times. The V and J genes are TRBV6-1 and TRBJ1-1; possible D gene TRBD1, 6 bases. There are 12 residues in the CDR3. CDR1 and CDR2 from the germline V gene are MNHNS and SASEGT. Between the trimmed V and J ends, which lost 10 bases and 5 bases, there was a span of 14 bases. The CDR3 DNA reads as TGTGCCATCAGATCGACAGGTACTGAAGCTTTCTTT. Its translation: CAIRSTGTEAFF.

This clonotype showed up just a few times. The chain uses TRBV3-1 and TRBJ2-3, with TRBD2 matching 12 bases. This CDR3 is 17 amino acids long. J gave up 8 bases and V 1 base, and 10 bases lay outside the gene matches. Looked up from germline, CDR1 is LGHDT and CDR2 is YNNKEL (reference sequence). CDR3 in amino acids: CASSQVAPSGGGGTQYF. DNA of the CDR3: TGTGCCAGCAGCCAAGTCGCCCCTAGCGGGGGGGGCGGTACGCAGTATTTT.

This clonotype was observed at least ten times. The chain recombines TRBV7-2 with TRBJ1-2, with a possible D match to TRBD1 (6 bases). This CDR3 contains 16 residues. Germline assignment: CDR1 SGHTA and CDR2 FQGNSA. With 6 bases removed from V and 3 bases from J, the gap between germline ends came to 20 bases. The CDR3 protein is CASRINGRQEHYGYTF. The CDR3 DNA sequence: TGTGCCAGCAGAATAAATGGGAGACAGGAACACTATGGCTACACCTTC.

This clonotype was counted ten times or more. This sequence joins TRBV7-8 and TRBJ2-3, with D uncertain. The V gene lost 1 base and the J gene lost 2 bases, with 13 bases spanning the gap. The CDR3 is made up of 16 amino acids. Germline CDR1 reads SGHVS; CDR2 reads FQNEAQ. CDR3 sequence (DNA): TGTGCCAGCAGCTTAGAGGAGTGGCTGTACACAGATACGCAGTATTTT. This encodes CASSLEEWLYTDTQYF. The full variable domain, rest sourced from reference TRBV7-8 and TRBJ2-3, is GAGVSQSPRYKVAKRGQDVALRCDPISGHVSLFWYQQALGQGPEFLTYFQNEAQLDKSGLPSDRFFAERPEGSVSTLKIQRTQQEDSAVYLCASSLEEWLYTDTQYFGPGTRLTVL.

This chain links TRBV4-2 with TRBJ2-3; TRBD2 matches 7 bases. In germline, CDR1 is LGHNA, CDR2 YNFKEQ. J lost 4 bases, V lost 3 bases, and 13 bases had no gene match. The CDR3 spans 17 residues. The CDR3 nucleotides read TGTGCCAGCAGCCAGGGTATCACACGAGCGGGGTCAGATACGCAGTATTTT. The encoded protein is CASSQGITRAGSDTQYF.

The sample holds many counts of this clonotype. In DNA form, the CDR3 reads TGTGCCAGCAGCGTCTCCGCGGGGCGCTCTGGGGCCAACGTCCTGACTTTC. This sequence encodes CASSVSAGRSGANVLTF. The chain recombines TRBV5-5 with TRBJ2-6; a possible D gene is TRBD2 (6 bases). The CDR3 loop spans 17 amino acids. Germline V CDR1 and CDR2: SGHKS, YYEKEE (reference sequence). The germline V and J ends were trimmed by 4 bases and 0 bases, with 14 bases remaining between them.

This clonotype was recorded many times. This chain joins TRBV28 and TRBJ2-2; D unclear. The V and J ends lost 4 bases and 6 bases respectively, with 21 bases between them. Germline V CDR1 and CDR2: MDHEN, SYDVKM. There are 17 residues in the CDR3. The CDR3 DNA reads TGTGCCAGCAGTTCTACCGGGTACCCCCCTCCCGCCGGGGAGCTGTTTTTT. Translating it yields CASSSTGYPPPAGELFF.

This clonotype was counted only a few times. The V and J genes are TRBV20-1 and TRBJ1-5; D might be TRBD1 (5 bases). The CDR3 contains 14 residues. V lost 5 bases and J lost 2, with 13 bases in between. In germline, CDR1 is DFQATT, CDR2 SNEGSKA (reference sequence). Here the CDR3 DNA reads TGCAGTGCTCTTATGGGGCAGGGCAATCAGCCCCAGCATTTT. Protein: CSALMGQGNQPQHF.

The sample holds many counts of this clonotype. The chain links TRBV14 to TRBJ2-1; 10 nucleotides line up with TRBD2. The V segment lost 0 bases and the J segment 6 bases; nucleotides outside the gene matches: 8. CDR3 length equals 17 residues. Per the germline V gene, CDR1 is SGHDN and CDR2 is FVKESK. In DNA form, the CDR3 reads TGTGCCAGCAGCCAAGATCTCAGCGGGGGGGCTCTCAATGAGCAGTTCTTC. Protein: CASSQDLSGGALNEQFF. Combining the CDR3 with reference TRBV14 and TRBJ2-1 gives the whole variable domain EAGVTQFPSHSVIEKGQTVTLRCDPISGHDNLYWYRRVMGKEIKFLLHFVKESKQDESGMPNNRFLAERTGGTYSTLKVQPAELEDSGVYFCASSQDLSGGALNEQFFGPGTRLTVL.

V usage is TRBV7-2 and J usage is TRBJ2-3; TRBD2 matches 7 bases. CDR1 and CDR2 (germline): SGHTA, FQGNSA. After removal of 7 bases from V and 1 base from J, the junction contained 8 bases not matched to a gene. This CDR3 spans 15 amino acids. CDR3 protein: CASNERLAGTDTQYF. CDR3 nucleotides: TGTGCCAGCAACGAGAGACTAGCCGGCACAGATACGCAGTATTTT. Complete variable domain (other parts from reference TRBV7-2 and TRBJ2-3): GAGVSQSPSNKVTEKGKDVELRCDPISGHTALYWYRQSLGQGLEFLIYFQGNSAPDKSGLPSDRFSAERTGGSVSTLTIQRTQQEDSAVYLCASNERLAGTDTQYFGPGTRLTVL.

In this sample, this clonotype turned up many times. The J gene is TRBJ2-1, the V gene TRBV28; TRBD2 aligns across 16 bases. CDR1 MDHEN and CDR2 SYDVKM come from the germline V gene. Trimming removed 5 bases from V and 0 bases from J; junction bases left unmatched: 7. The CDR3 consists of 19 residues. The CDR3 DNA reads as TGTGCCAGCAGTGTAGCCGGGACTAGCGGGGGGGGCTCCTACAATGAGCAGTTCTTC. Translation: CASSVAGTSGGGSYNEQFF.

This clonotype was detected many times. V is TRBV4-1 and J is TRBJ2-7; D possibly matches TRBD1 or TRBD2 (5 bases each). The germline V and J ends were trimmed by 0 bases and 4 bases, with 13 bases remaining between them. The CDR3 runs 15 residues. Germline V gene sequence: CDR1 MGHRA, CDR2 YSYEKL. CDR3 sequence reads: CASSQDEGPLYEQYF. The CDR3 bases are TGCGCCAGCAGCCAAGATGAGGGGCCCCTATACGAGCAGTACTTC.

The V call is TRBV20-1, the J call TRBJ2-3, with 16 bases lining up with TRBD2. This CDR3 has 17 amino acids. Germline loops: CDR1 DFQATT, CDR2 SNEGSKA (reference sequence). Losses at the gene ends were 4 bases for V and 4 bases for J; bases not matched to a gene: 8. CDR3 protein: CSATPGTSGGVADTQYF. The CDR3, as DNA: TGCAGTGCTACCCCCGGGACTAGCGGGGGGGTCGCAGATACGCAGTATTTT.

This clonotype was counted many times. The chain's CDR3 is CASRFSGTDTGELFF. The CDR3 coding sequence is TGTGCCAGTAGATTTAGTGGGACAGACACCGGGGAGCTGTTTTTT. The V and J genes are TRBV19 and TRBJ2-2, with 7 bases that match TRBD1. With 6 bases clipped from V and 3 bases from J, the junction kept 7 bases outside the gene matches. This CDR3 spans 15 amino acids. The germline V gene has CDR1 LNHDA and CDR2 SQIVND (reference sequence).

This clonotype was recorded many times. V is TRBV15 and J is TRBJ2-5, with D possibly matching TRBD2 (5 bases). Trimming removed 2 bases from V and 5 bases from J, with 21 bases in between. CDR1 is LNHNV and CDR2 is YYDKDF in the germline V gene (reference sequence). The CDR3 contains 17 residues. In DNA, the CDR3 is TGTGCCACCAGCAGACCCATTTCAGGACTCGGTTCGGAGACCCAGTACTTC. Protein sequence: CATSRPISGLGSETQYF.

This clonotype was picked up many times. V gene TRBV6-1 combines with J gene TRBJ1-3; 9 nucleotides align to TRBD1. This CDR3 region has 13 residues. In germline, CDR1 is MNHNS, CDR2 SASEGT. V shed 6 bases, J shed 3 bases, and the junction held 0 bases outside the gene matches. CDR3 amino acids: CASRTGGGNTIYF. DNA for the CDR3: TGTGCCAGCAGGACAGGGGGTGGAAACACCATATATTTT.